A single sample gave rise to the 8 T cell receptor beta chains below, sequenced in a study of PD-1 blockade in classical Hodgkin lymphoma. All patients experienced relapse after autologous stem cell transplantation, and brentuximab vedotin exposure was variable. Data came from immunoSEQ multiplex PCR; TCRdb stores just in-frame clones and leaves some out. The repertoire holds 60,000 or so clones, 90% seen once, with 9.7% in the top ten. The sample in question was peripheral blood mononuclear cells (PBMCs), obtained at baseline. These receptor sequences come from a human donor with classical Hodgkin lymphoma.

The chain couples TRBV7-9 to TRBJ2-2; a possible D gene is TRBD1 (5 bases). Germline assignment: CDR1 SEHNR and CDR2 FQNEAQ (reference sequence). V was trimmed by 1 base and J by 6 bases, leaving 12 bases between them. The CDR3 loop spans 15 amino acids. The CDR3 is CASSLVRQSAGELFF. CDR3 sequence (DNA): TGTGCCAGCAGCTTAGTGAGACAGAGCGCCGGGGAGCTGTTTTTT. Full variable domain (remainder filled in from reference TRBV7-9 and TRBJ2-2): DTGVSQNPRHKITKRGQNVTFRCDPISEHNRLYWYRQTLGQGPEFLTYFQNEAQLEKSRLLSDRFSAERPKGSFSTLEIQRTEQGDSAMYLCASSLVRQSAGELFFGEGSRLTVL.

The V gene is TRBV29-1, the J gene TRBJ2-2; 9 bases agree with TRBD2. The V gene end was trimmed by 4 bases and the J gene end by 3 bases; junction bases not matched to a gene: 3. Germline values: CDR1 SQVTM, CDR2 ANQGSEA. This CDR3 contains 14 residues. The CDR3 region is CSVAAGGYTGELFF. CDR3 DNA sequence: TGCAGCGTTGCGGCGGGAGGGTACACCGGGGAGCTGTTTTTT.

The V and J genes are TRBV18 and TRBJ2-1; no reliable D call. The CDR3 covers 14 residues. CDR1 is KGHSH, CDR2 LQKENI, per germline. Trimming left V 1 base short and J 4 bases short, with 8 bases between. The DNA of the CDR3 is TGTGCCAGCTCACCACAGGCAACTTACAATGAGCAGTTCTTC. Protein product: CASSPQATYNEQFF.

The chain is built from TRBV25-1 and TRBJ1-2; 7 bases fit TRBD1. V shed 3 bases and J 2 bases; nucleotides not matched to a gene: 9. There are 16 residues in the CDR3. The germline gives CDR1 MGHDK, CDR2 SYGVNS. DNA for the CDR3: TGTGCCAGCAGTGAGGGACAGCCGCGAGAAAACTATGGCTACACCTTC. Translating gives CASSEGQPRENYGYTF.

This clone was observed a single time. This chain links TRBV18 with TRBJ1-1; 8 bases agree with TRBD1. V was pared by 3 bases and J by 7 bases, with 4 bases of the junction left unmatched. Germline lookup yields CDR1 KGHSH and CDR2 LQKENI. This CDR3 contains 13 residues. The CDR3 spells CASSPGTGLEAFF. CDR3 DNA sequence: TGTGCCAGCTCACCGGGGACAGGCCTTGAAGCTTTCTTT.

The chain employs TRBV5-1 and TRBJ2-7; 8 bases match TRBD1. Per the germline V gene, CDR1 is SGHRS and CDR2 is YFSETQ. The CDR3 spans 15 residues. J lost 7 bases, V lost 0 bases, and 9 bases had no gene match. CDR3 in amino acids: CASSLVGQGVDEQYF. CDR3 nucleotide sequence: TGCGCCAGCAGCTTGGTCGGACAGGGTGTGGATGAGCAGTACTTC. Full variable domain (remainder filled in from reference TRBV5-1 and TRBJ2-7): KAGVTQTPRYLIKTRGQQVTLSCSPISGHRSVSWYQQTPGQGLQFLFEYFSETQRNKGNFPGRFSGRQFSNSRSEMNVSTLELGDSALYLCASSLVGQGVDEQYFGPGTRLTVT.

This clone appeared once. The junction departs from the called germline gene at one end, perhaps through a read error. This chain joins TRBV28 and TRBJ2-5; 9 bases fit TRBD2. Per germline, CDR1 MDHEN and CDR2 SYDVKM. This CDR3 comprises 15 residues. CDR3: CASSASGRLQETQYF. CDR3 in DNA: TGTGCTAGCAGTGCCAGCGGGAGGCTCCAAGAGACCCAGTACTTC.

V and J are TRBV18 and TRBJ2-7; 13 bases align to TRBD2. J was trimmed by 4 bases and V by 4 bases; bases with no gene match: 4. The germline V gene encodes CDR1 KGHSH and CDR2 LQKENI. This CDR3 region has 15 residues. This CDR3 is CASSRTSGGAYEQYF. The CDR3 DNA reads TGTGCCAGCTCACGAACTAGCGGGGGGGCTTACGAGCAGTACTTC. The full variable domain, with the rest looked up from reference TRBV18 and TRBJ2-7, is NAGVMQNPRHLVRRRGQEARLRCSPMKGHSHVYWYRQLPEEGLKFMVYLQKENIIDESGMPKERFSAEFPKEGPSILRIQQVVRGDSAAYFCASSRTSGGAYEQYFGPGTRLTVT.